The 11 T cell receptor beta chains in this list originate from one sample, sequenced in a study of cytomegalovirus exposure and HLA in healthy donors. Vbeta (60) and Jbeta (13) primers were used in the PCR. The table came from immunoSEQ multiplex PCR; TCRdb's copy has only in-frame clones and leaves some out. Here the sample spans some 110,000 clones, 83% being singletons. The specimen sequenced was PBMCs. Receptors were obtained from a man younger than 30 in good health and CMV-seronegative.

The CDR3 nucleotides read TGTGCCAGCAGCTTTCCGGGACTAGCGGTTAACACCGGGGAGCTGTTTTTT. Amino acids: CASSFPGLAVNTGELFF. V gene TRBV28 combines with J gene TRBJ2-2; 11 bases map to TRBD2. CDR3 length: 17 amino acids. With 6 bases clipped from V and 2 bases from J, the junction kept 8 bases outside the gene matches. From germline, CDR1 is MDHEN and CDR2 SYDVKM. Variable domain in full (rest from reference TRBV28 and TRBJ2-2): DVKVTQSSRYLVKRTGEKVFLECVQDMDHENMFWYRQDPGLGLRLIYFSYDVKMKEKGDIPEGYSVSREKKERFSLILESASTNQTSMYLCASSFPGLAVNTGELFFGEGSRLTVL.

The chain has TRBV30 and TRBJ2-7; 13 bases fit TRBD2. V shed 3 bases, J shed 1 base, and the junction held 0 bases outside the gene matches. The V gene's germline CDR1 is GTSNPN and CDR2 SVGIG (reference sequence). CDR3 length: 14 residues. The CDR3 is CAWRGLAGSYEQYF. The CDR3 DNA reads TGTGCCTGGAGGGGACTAGCGGGATCCTACGAGCAGTACTTC.

V usage is TRBV5-1 and J usage is TRBJ2-2; the D gene is possibly TRBD2 (5 bases). Trimming left V 5 bases short and J 3 bases short, with 17 bases between. This CDR3 comprises 16 residues. Germline V gives CDR1 SGHRS, CDR2 YFSETQ. CDR3 residues: CASRMYRAGDTGELFF. The CDR3 coding sequence is TGCGCCAGCAGAATGTACCGGGCCGGGGACACCGGGGAGCTGTTTTTT.

The gene calls are TRBV28 and TRBJ2-7; TRBD1 aligns across 7 bases. The V gene end was trimmed by 6 bases and the J gene end by 0 bases; junction bases not matched to a gene: 8. The CDR3 length is 15 residues. Germline loops: CDR1 MDHEN, CDR2 SYDVKM. CDR3 nucleotides: TGTGCCAGCAGCGCAGGGGGTAGTTCCTCCTACGAGCAGTACTTC. Residues: CASSAGGSSSYEQYF.

This chain connects TRBV5-4 to TRBJ1-4, with D hard to call. Germline V gives CDR1 SGHNT, CDR2 YYREEE (reference sequence). There are 15 residues in the CDR3. The V gene lost 0 bases and the J gene lost 8 bases, with 14 bases spanning the gap. The CDR3 loop is CASSLEGPGGEKLFF. CDR3 in DNA: TGTGCCAGCAGCTTGGAAGGTCCGGGCGGGGAAAAACTGTTTTTT.

This clone was seen just once. Germline and junction disagree at one end, which may indicate a read error. The chain is built from TRBV28 and TRBJ1-1; 8 bases fit TRBD1. The germline V gene encodes CDR1 MDHEN and CDR2 SYDVKM. This CDR3 is 18 amino acids long. The CDR3 DNA follows: TGTGCCAGCAGTTCATTTCGACAGGGGCTCCCTTCGAACGCTGAAGCTTTCTTT. This codes for CASSSFRQGLPSNAEAFF.

This chain links TRBV9 with TRBJ1-1; no definite D call. There are 14 residues in the CDR3. Between the trimmed V and J ends, which lost 4 bases and 0 bases, there was a span of 10 bases. CDR1 SGDLS and CDR2 YYNGEE come from the germline V gene. The CDR3 sequence is CASSPLRMNTEAFF. The CDR3 coding sequence is TGTGCCAGCAGCCCCCTCAGGATGAACACTGAAGCTTTCTTT.

This chain joins TRBV5-1 and TRBJ2-3; TRBD2 agrees at 8 bases. The CDR3 runs 18 residues. Germline V CDR1 and CDR2: SGHRS, YFSETQ. The ends lost 0 bases at V and 3 bases at J; junction bases unmatched: 12. The chain's CDR3 is CASSLADLLAGGTDTQYF. The CDR3 DNA sequence: TGCGCCAGCAGCTTGGCCGACCTTTTGGCGGGAGGTACAGATACGCAGTATTTT.

The CDR3 nucleotides are TGTGCCAGCAGCTCCTCGGCGCGACTAGCGGGGAACAATGAGCAGTTCTTC. Translation gives CASSSSARLAGNNEQFF. The gene calls are TRBV27 and TRBJ2-1; TRBD2 matches at 11 bases. Trimming took 6 bases from V and 5 from J; bases not matched to a gene: 12. The CDR3 has 17 amino acids. CDR1 is MNHEY, CDR2 SMNVEV, per germline (reference sequence).

This chain links TRBV5-6 with TRBJ2-4; D remains ambiguous. The V end was cut by 4 bases, the J end by 12 bases, with 17 bases between. This CDR3 comprises 13 residues. Germline V gene sequence: CDR1 SGHDT, CDR2 YYEEEE. The CDR3 sequence is CASSPVGEVNQYF. In DNA, the CDR3 is TGTGCCAGCAGCCCGGTGGGTGAGGTTAATCAGTACTTC.

This clone is a singleton in its sample. The chain links TRBV6-1 to TRBJ1-1; 7 nucleotides line up with TRBD1. The CDR3 runs 14 residues. Losses at the gene ends were 6 bases for V and 7 bases for J; bases not matched to a gene: 11. Germline lookup yields CDR1 MNHNS and CDR2 SASEGT. The CDR3, as DNA: TGTGCCAGCAGCTCTCATACACAGGGGAATGAAGCTTTCTTT. This translates into CASSSHTQGNEAFF.